This TCR beta chain was captured by sequencing in a study of T cells in Graves' hyperthyroidism and ophthalmopathy (dated by TCRdb to the late 2010s). Looking at the study overall: Peripheral blood samples were taken at initial diagnosis, before any treatment was given. A discovery cohort of roughly 100 patients, 43 with Graves' ophthalmopathy and about 58 with stable Graves' hyperthyroidism, was used to find distinguishing TCR V-J signatures. An independent validation cohort of around 19 hyperthyroidism patients and approximately 16 patients who later progressed to ophthalmopathy tested prospective prediction of ophthalmopathy. The 75 to 100 discovery patients were randomly split 7:3 into training and test sets. The study also compared thyroid tissue and blood T-cell repertoires from roughly 6 Graves' hyperthyroidism patients. Following sampling, methimazole starting at 30 mg daily was given to hyperthyroidism patients, and high-dose intravenous methylprednisolone was given to ophthalmopathy patients. According to the paper, TCR Vbeta CDR3 sequencing was carried out on 135 peripheral blood samples, which came from 40 to 45 ophthalmopathy, 75 to 80 hyperthyroidism and roughly 17 progressor patients.

This clonotype was picked up many times. The antigen it recognizes is unknown. Base qualities are not recorded, but no much larger clone differs from it by a single base. Graves' hyperthyroidism was defined as stable when no progression to ophthalmopathy occurred over 18 months of follow-up. Hyperthyroidism patients were newly diagnosed, with disease duration under 2 months, and aged 18 to 65 years. Exclusion was applied to patients with uncontrolled infections, other autoimmune diseases, pregnancy or lactation. Diagnoses were established on the basis of clinical symptoms, serum thyroxine and TRAb, thyroid ultrasound, and orbital computed tomography. Ficoll-Paque density gradient centrifugation was used to isolate PBMCs from about 10 ml of fresh peripheral blood. Trizol reagent was used to extract total RNA, and RNA quality was then checked on an Agilent 2100 Bioanalyzer. CDR1 and CDR2 are read off the germline V gene (reference sequence) as DFQATT and SNEGSKA. After removal of 5 bases from V and 4 bases from J, the junction retains 20 bases not matched to a gene. From cysteine to phenylalanine, the CDR3 is 18 amino acids long. Only the CDR3 part of the read is kept: 54 bases, read in frame from the first base.

What the authors observed across the whole study: Sample size was not statistically predetermined, and investigators were not blinded to group allocation. A 13 V-J signature model separated ophthalmopathy from stable hyperthyroidism, with about 90% sensitivity and 81.08% specificity in cross-validation and 80%/75% in testing. Most expanded thyroid clonotypes (frequency above 0.001) were also detected in blood, suggesting blood repertoires may reflect thyroid immune responses. During validation, the model predicted progression to ophthalmopathy a median of about 6.5 months ahead of onset, with around 71% sensitivity and 72% to 85% specificity.

The TCR beta CDR3 regions were amplified from the RNA transcripts. The TCR CDR3 was subjected to a first round of RT-PCR using the HTBI primer set and the Qiagen OneStep RT-PCR kit. Libraries were constructed in a second round of multiplex PCR, after which size selection and purification were performed. Paired-end sequencing of the libraries was performed with 100 bp reads on an Illumina HiSeq2000. The published analysis was carried out like this. Raw data were processed with SOAPnuke, discarding reads with adapters, uncalled bases, mean Phred below 15, or no exact constant-primer or identifier match. High-quality paired reads were merged with COPE v1.2.5, and unique nucleotide sequences were defined as clonotypes. Clonotypes were aligned to IMGT TRBV, TRBD and TRBJ reference segments using MiTCR v1.1. The analysis was restricted to V-J combinations with a frequency above 0.0001, which together covered around 99% of the repertoires. The TCS score was defined as F50 (clonal expansion) divided by E x V (chaos), with BLOSUM62-based TCRdist calculated between CDR3 peptides within each V-J. Welch's t-statistics and random forest reduced several hundred V-J features to 10 to 15, which were used in a naive Bayes classifier (R e1071). TCRdb's own reprocessing of the public reads used fastp at Q25 and MiXCR and kept productive beta chains. A single entry per CDR3 protein holds the most common genes and DNA from its merged rows. The V and J calls were determined by TCRdb, not by the authors. Within this sample are around 180,000 distinct CDR3 sequences, with about 18% of them counted one time only. The top ten clones comprise about 31% of the sample.

Sequencing was performed on blood. This receptor was taken from a woman aged 45-60 years with Graves' hyperthyroidism. The chain is encoded by TRBV20-1 joined to TRBJ2-5, with 9 junctional bases fitting TRBD1. This receptor has the CDR3 CSADPGTGTYNWVETQYF. The DNA reads TGCAGTGCTGACCCCGGGACAGGGACTTATAACTGGGTAGAGACCCAGTACTTC.